This entry describes one T cell receptor beta chain. Its target is unknown. This record belongs to a study of cytomegalovirus exposure and HLA in healthy donors. PCR employed 60 Vbeta and 13 Jbeta primers. Profiling relied on immunoSEQ multiplex PCR, and the TCRdb table lists in-frame clones only, not all of them. Among hundreds of thousands of clones listed, roughly two thirds were seen once. Sampled while nominally healthy, donors likely had unrecorded immune exposures. Findings of the study overall: The Asian-associated ancestry cluster reportedly had fewer N-insertions than the roughly 670-donor mean in a later analysis. Among immune exposure information, only CMV serostatus was available. It was reported that TCR beta sequences correctly inferred the HLA-A and HLA-B alleles for most subjects.

This CDR3 spans 15 amino acids. V was pared by 1 base and J by 0 bases, with 7 bases between. The V gene's germline CDR1 is SGHTA and CDR2 FQGNSA. The material sequenced was PBMCs. The clonotype comes from a female donor in good health and CMV-seronegative. V is TRBV7-2 and J is TRBJ1-5; D unclear. DNA of the CDR3: TGTGCCAGCAGCTTAGGAGTGAATAGCAATCAGCCCCAGCATTTT. Its protein product is CASSLGVNSNQPQHF.